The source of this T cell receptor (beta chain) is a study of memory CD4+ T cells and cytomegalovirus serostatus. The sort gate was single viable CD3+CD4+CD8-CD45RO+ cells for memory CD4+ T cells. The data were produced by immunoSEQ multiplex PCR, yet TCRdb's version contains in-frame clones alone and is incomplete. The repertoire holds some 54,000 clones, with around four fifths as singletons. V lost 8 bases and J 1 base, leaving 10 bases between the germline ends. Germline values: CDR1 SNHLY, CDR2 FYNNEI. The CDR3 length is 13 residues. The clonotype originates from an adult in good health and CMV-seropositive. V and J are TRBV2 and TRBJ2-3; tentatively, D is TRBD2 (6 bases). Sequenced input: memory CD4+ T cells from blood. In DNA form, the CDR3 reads TGTGCCAGCGATTTAGCGGGCACAGATACGCAGTATTTT. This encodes CASDLAGTDTQYF.